This T cell receptor (beta chain) comes out of a study of T cell responses to AZD1222 COVID-19 vaccine. CDR3 length: 15 amino acids. Germline assignment: CDR1 SGHTA and CDR2 FQGNSA. Trimming cost V 5 bases and J 7 bases, with 15 bases left between them. The data were produced by immunoSEQ multiplex PCR, yet TCRdb's version contains in-frame clones alone and is incomplete. The repertoire holds around 140,000 clones, with 80% to 95% as singletons. This material consisted of peripheral blood, taken 28 days after the second AZD1222 dose. The chain carries TRBV7-2 and TRBJ1-6; TRBD1 might be the D (5 bases). The receptor's source is an adult who received the AZD1222 COVID-19 vaccine. The CDR3 nucleotides are TGTGCCAGCAGCCCCCCCCGGGACGGAAATTCACCCCTCCACTTT. This translates into CASSPPRDGNSPLHF.